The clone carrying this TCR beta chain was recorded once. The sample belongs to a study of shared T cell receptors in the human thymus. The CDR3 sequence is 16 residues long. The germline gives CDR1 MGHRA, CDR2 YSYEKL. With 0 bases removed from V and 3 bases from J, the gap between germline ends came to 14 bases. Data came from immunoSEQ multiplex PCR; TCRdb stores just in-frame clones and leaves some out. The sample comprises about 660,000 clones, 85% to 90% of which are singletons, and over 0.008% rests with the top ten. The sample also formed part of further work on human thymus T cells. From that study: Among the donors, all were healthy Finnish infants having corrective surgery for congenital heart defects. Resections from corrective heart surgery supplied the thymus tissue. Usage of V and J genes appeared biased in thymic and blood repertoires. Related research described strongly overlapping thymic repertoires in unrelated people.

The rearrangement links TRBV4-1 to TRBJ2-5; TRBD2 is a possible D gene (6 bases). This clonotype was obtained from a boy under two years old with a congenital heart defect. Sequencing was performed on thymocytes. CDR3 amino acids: CASSQEHRTMKETQYF. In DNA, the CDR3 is TGCGCCAGCAGCCAAGAACATAGGACTATGAAAGAGACCCAGTACTTC.